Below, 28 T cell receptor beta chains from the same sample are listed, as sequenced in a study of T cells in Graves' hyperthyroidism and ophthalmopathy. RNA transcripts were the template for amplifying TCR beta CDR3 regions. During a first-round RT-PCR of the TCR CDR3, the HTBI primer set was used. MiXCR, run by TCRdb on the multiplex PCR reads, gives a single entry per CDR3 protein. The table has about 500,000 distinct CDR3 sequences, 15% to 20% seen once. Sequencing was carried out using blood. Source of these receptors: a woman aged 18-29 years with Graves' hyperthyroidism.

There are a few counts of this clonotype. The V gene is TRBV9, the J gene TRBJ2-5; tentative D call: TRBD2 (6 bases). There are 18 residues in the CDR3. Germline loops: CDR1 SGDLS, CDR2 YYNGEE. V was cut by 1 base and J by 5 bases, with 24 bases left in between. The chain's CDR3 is CASSVNPGARPGEETQYF. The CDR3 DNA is TGTGCCAGCAGCGTAAACCCTGGGGCACGTCCGGGGGAGGAGACCCAGTACTTC.

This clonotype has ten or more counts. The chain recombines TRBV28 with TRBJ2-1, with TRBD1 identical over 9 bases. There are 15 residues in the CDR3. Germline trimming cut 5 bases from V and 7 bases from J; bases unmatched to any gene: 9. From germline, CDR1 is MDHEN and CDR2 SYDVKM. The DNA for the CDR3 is TGTGCCAGCAGTCTCCCGGGACAGGGTCAGAATGAGCAGTTCTTC. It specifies CASSLPGQGQNEQFF.

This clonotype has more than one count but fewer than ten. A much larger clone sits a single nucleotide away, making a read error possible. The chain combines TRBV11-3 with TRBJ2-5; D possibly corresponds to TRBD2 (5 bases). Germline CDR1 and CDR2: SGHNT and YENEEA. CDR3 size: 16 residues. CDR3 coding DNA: TGTGCCTGCAGCCTAACGGGGTACGGGCCAAGTGAGACCCAGTACTTC. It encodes CACSLTGYGPSETQYF.

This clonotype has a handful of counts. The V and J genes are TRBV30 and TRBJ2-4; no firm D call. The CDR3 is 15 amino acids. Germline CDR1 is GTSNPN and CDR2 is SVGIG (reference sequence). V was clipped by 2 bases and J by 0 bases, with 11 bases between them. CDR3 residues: CAWSLPPLAKNIQYF. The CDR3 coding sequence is TGTGCCTGGAGTCTCCCTCCACTAGCCAAAAACATTCAGTACTTC.

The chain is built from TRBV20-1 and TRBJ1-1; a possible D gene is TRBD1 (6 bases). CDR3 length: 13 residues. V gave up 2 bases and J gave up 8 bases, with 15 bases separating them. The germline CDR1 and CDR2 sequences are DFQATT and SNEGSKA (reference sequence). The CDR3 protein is CSARLSPGAEAFF. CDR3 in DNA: TGCAGTGCTAGATTAAGTCCGGGGGCCGAAGCTTTCTTT.

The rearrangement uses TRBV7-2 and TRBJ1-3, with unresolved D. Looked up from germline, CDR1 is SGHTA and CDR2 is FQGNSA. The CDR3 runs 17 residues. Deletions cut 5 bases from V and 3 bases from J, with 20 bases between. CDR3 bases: TGTGCCAGCAGCCAAGGACCAGGACGCCTAGTTGGAAACACCATATATTTT. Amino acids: CASSQGPGRLVGNTIYF.

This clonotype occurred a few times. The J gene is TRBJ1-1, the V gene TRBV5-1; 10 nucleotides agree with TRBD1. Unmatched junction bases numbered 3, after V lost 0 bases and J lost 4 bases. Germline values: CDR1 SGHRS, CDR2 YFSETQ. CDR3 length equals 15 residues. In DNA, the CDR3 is TGCGCCAGCAGCTTGGTAGGACAGGGGGGCACTGAAGCTTTCTTT. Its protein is CASSLVGQGGTEAFF.

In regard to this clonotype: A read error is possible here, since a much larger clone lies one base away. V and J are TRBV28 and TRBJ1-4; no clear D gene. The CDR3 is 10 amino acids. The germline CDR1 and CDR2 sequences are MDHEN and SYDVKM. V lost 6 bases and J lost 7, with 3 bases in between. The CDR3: CASRGEKLFF. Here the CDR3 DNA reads TGTGCCAGCAGAGGTGAAAAACTGTTTTTT.

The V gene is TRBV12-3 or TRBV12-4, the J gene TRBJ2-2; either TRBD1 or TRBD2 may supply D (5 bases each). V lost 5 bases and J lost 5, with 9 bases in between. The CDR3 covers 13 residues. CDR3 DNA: TGTGCCAGCAGTCGGGACGGAACCGGGGAGCTGTTTTTT. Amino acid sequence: CASSRDGTGELFF.

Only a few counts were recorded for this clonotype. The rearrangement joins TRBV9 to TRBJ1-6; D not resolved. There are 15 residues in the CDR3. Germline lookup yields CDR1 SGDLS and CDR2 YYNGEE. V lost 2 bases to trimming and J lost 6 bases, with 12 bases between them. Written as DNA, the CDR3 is TGTGCCAGCAGCGTGTCCGGAATCCGTAATTCACCCCTCCACTTT. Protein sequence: CASSVSGIRNSPLHF.

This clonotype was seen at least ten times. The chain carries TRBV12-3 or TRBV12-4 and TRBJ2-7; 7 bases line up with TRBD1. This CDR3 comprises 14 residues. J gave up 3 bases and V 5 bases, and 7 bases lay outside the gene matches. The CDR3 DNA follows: TGTGCCAGCAGTCCCGAGACAGGGTTCTACGAGCAGTACTTC. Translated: CASSPETGFYEQYF.

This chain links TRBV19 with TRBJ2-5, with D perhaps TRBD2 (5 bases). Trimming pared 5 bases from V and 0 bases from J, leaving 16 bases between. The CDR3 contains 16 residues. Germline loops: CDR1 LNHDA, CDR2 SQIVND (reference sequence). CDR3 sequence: CASSGGAVFYQETQYF. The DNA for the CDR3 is TGTGCCAGTAGTGGAGGTGCGGTTTTCTACCAAGAGACCCAGTACTTC. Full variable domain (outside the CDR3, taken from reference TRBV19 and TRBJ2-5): DGGITQSPKYLFRKEGQNVTLSCEQNLNHDAMYWYRQDPGQGLRLIYYSQIVNDFQKGDIAEGYSVSREKKESFPLTVTSAQKNPTAFYLCASSGGAVFYQETQYFGPGTRLLVL.

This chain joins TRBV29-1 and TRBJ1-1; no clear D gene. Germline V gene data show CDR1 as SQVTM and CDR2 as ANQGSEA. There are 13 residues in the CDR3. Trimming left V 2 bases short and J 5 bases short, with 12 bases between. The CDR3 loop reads CSVEWGARTEAFF. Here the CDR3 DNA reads TGCAGCGTTGAATGGGGAGCTAGGACTGAAGCTTTCTTT.

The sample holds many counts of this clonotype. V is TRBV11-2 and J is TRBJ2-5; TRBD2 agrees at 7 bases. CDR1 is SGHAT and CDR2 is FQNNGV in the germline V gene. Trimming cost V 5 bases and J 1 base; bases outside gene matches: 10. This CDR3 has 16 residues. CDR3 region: CASSPSVAGAQETQYF. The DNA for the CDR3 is TGTGCCAGCAGCCCCTCCGTAGCGGGCGCCCAAGAGACCCAGTACTTC.

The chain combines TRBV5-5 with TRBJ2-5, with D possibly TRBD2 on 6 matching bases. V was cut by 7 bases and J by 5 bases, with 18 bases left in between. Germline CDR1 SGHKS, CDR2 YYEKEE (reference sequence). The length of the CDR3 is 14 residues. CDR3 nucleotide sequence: TGTGCCAGCGGGCCTGGAGGGACGGGGGAGACCCAGTACTTC. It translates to CASGPGGTGETQYF.

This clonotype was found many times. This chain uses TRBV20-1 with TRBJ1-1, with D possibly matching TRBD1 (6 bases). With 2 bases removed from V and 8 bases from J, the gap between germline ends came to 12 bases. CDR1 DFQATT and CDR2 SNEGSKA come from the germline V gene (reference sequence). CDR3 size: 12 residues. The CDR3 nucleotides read TGCAGTGCTAGACACCGACAGGCCGAAGCTTTCTTT. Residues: CSARHRQAEAFF.

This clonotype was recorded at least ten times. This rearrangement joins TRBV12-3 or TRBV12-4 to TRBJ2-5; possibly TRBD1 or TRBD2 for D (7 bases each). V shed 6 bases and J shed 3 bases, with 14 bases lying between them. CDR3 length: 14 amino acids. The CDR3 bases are TGTGCCAGCAGCGGGCAGGGGGGGAAAGAGACCCAGTACTTC. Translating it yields CASSGQGGKETQYF.

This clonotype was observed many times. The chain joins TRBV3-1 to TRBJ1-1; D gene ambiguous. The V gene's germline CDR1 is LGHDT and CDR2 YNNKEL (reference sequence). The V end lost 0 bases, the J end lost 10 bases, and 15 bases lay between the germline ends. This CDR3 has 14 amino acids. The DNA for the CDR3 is TGTGCCAGCAGCCAAGAAAACCCGTTCTTAGGAGCTTTCTTT. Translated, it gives CASSQENPFLGAFF. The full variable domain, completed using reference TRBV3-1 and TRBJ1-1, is DTAVSQTPKYLVTQMGNDKSIKCEQNLGHDTMYWYKQDSKKFLKIMFSYNNKELIINETVPNRFSPKSPDKAHLNLHINSLELGDSAVYFCASSQENPFLGAFFGQGTRLTVV.

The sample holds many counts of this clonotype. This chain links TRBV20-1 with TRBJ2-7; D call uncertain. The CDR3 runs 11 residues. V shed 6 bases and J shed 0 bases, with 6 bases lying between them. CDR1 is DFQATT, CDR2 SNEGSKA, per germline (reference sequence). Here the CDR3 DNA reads TGCAGTGCCGACCACTCCTACGAGCAGTACTTC. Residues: CSADHSYEQYF.

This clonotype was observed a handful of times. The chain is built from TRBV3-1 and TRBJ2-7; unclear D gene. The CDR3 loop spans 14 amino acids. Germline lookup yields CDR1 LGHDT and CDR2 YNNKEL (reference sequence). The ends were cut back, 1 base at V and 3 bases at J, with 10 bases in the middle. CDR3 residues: CASSQGQDLYEQYF. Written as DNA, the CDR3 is TGTGCCAGCAGCCAAGGGCAGGACCTCTACGAGCAGTACTTC.

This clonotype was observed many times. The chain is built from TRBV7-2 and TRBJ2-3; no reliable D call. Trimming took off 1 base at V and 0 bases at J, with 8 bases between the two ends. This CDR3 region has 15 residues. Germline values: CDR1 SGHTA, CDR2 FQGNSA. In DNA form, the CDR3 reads TGTGCCAGCAGCTTAGTTACAGCTAGCACAGATACGCAGTATTTT. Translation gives CASSLVTASTDTQYF.

Here the CDR3 DNA reads TGTGCCAGCAGCAAAGGGACAGGGTCCAATCAGCCCCAGCATTTT. Translation: CASSKGTGSNQPQHF. The genes are TRBV13 and TRBJ1-5; 9 bases fit TRBD1. After removal of 5 bases from V and 3 bases from J, the junction contained 5 bases not matched to a gene. This CDR3 region has 15 residues. CDR1 is PRHDT, CDR2 FYEKMQ, per germline (reference sequence).

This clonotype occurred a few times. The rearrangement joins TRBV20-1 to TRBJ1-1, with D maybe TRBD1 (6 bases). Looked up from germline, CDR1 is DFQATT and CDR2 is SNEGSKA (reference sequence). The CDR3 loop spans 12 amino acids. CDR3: CSTRGRQTEAFF. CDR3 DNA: TGCTCCACTCGGGGGCGCCAAACTGAAGCTTTCTTT.

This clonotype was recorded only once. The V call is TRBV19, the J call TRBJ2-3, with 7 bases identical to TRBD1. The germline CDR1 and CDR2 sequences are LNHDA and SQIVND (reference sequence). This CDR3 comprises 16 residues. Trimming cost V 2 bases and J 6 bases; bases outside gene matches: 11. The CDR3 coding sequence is TGTGCCAGTAGTATACGGTTTCCGGGACAGAGGGATACGCAGTATTTT. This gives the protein CASSIRFPGQRDTQYF.

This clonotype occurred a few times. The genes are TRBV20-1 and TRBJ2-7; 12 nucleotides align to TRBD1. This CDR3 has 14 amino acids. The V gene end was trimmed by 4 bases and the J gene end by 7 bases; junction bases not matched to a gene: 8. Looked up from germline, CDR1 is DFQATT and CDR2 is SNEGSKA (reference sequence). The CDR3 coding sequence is TGCAGTGCTACCCGGGACAGGGGGCTGAAGGAGCAGTACTTC. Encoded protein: CSATRDRGLKEQYF.

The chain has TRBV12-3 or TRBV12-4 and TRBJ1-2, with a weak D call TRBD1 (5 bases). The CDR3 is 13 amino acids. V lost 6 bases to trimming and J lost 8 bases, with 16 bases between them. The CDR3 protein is CASSPRTAGGYTF. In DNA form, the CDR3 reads TGTGCCAGCAGCCCAAGGACCGCAGGGGGCTACACCTTC.

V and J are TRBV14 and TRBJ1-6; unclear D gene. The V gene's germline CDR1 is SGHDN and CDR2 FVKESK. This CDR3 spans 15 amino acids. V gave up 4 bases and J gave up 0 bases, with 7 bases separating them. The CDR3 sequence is CASSLQSSYNSPLHF. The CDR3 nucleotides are TGTGCCAGCAGCCTGCAGAGCTCCTATAATTCACCCCTCCACTTT.

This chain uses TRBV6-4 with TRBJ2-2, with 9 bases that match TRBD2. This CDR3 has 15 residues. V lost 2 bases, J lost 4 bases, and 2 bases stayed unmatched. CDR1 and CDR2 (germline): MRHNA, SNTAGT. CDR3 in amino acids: CASSDAGGSTGELFF. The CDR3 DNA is TGTGCCAGCAGTGACGCGGGAGGGTCCACCGGGGAGCTGTTTTTT.